The rows below give T cell receptor beta chains drawn from one sample of a study of blood T cell repertoires in COVID-19. Generated by immunoSEQ multiplex PCR, the TCRdb table keeps only in-frame clones and is missing some. The repertoire holds 150,000 to 200,000 clones, with around nine tenths as singletons. Input material: peripheral blood. The receptors here all came from a man in his sixties or seventies with acute or convalescent COVID-19. CDR3s include the opening cysteine and the closing phenylalanine or tryptophan. The D gene is left open where the match is weak. Where a row states a size, it is once, few, many or the class of an expanded clone; other rows omit it.

clone size,J gene,V gene,D gene,CDR3 protein,CDR3 DNA
.,TRBJ1-1,TRBV5-1,.,CASRYDSNTEAFF,TGCGCCAGCAGATACGACAGTAACACTGAAGCTTTCTTT
.,TRBJ1-1,TRBV28,TRBD1,CASRRQGAQDTEAFF,TGTGCCAGCAGGAGACAGGGGGCGCAGGACACTGAAGCTTTCTTT
.,TRBJ1-1,TRBV9,.,CASSPHTGGQNTEAFF,TGTGCCAGCAGCCCTCATACGGGGGGACAGAACACTGAAGCTTTCTTT
once,TRBJ1-2,TRBV5-4,.,CASSILGGNYGYTF,TGTGCCAGCAGCATCCTCGGGGGGAACTATGGCTACACCTTC
.,TRBJ2-2,TRBV7-7,TRBD1,CASSRQGAGTGELFF,TGTGCCAGCAGCCGACAGGGGGCAGGCACCGGGGAGCTGTTTTTT
.,TRBJ1-2,TRBV19,.,CASRLTGGDGYTF,TGTGCCAGTAGACTGACAGGTGGGGATGGCTACACCTTC
.,TRBJ1-2,TRBV24-1,.,CATSDLSRVYGYTF,TGTGCCACCAGTGATTTAAGTCGCGTCTATGGCTACACCTTC
.,TRBJ2-3,TRBV7-2,.,CASSLEVASLSGDTQYF,TGTGCCAGCAGCTTAGAAGTTGCTAGCCTGAGTGGAGATACGCAGTATTTT
.,TRBJ1-2,TRBV25-1,.,CASSEGRGHGYTF,TGTGCCAGCAGTGAGGGGCGGGGCCATGGCTACACCTTC
.,TRBJ2-7,TRBV3-1/TRBV3-2,.,CASSPDTGNGSYEQYF,TGTGCCAGCAGCCCAGATACAGGGAACGGGTCCTACGAGCAGTACTTC
.,TRBJ1-2,TRBV5-1,TRBD1,CASSPGQGYGYTF,TGCGCCAGCAGCCCAGGACAGGGTTATGGCTACACCTTC
few,TRBJ1-2,TRBV6-2/TRBV6-3,.,CASSYLGVRDGGYTF,TGTGCCAGCAGTTACCTAGGAGTCCGAGATGGGGGCTACACCTTC
.,TRBJ1-5,TRBV19,.,CASSLGGAQHF,TGTGCCAGTAGTCTTGGGGGGGCCCAGCATTTT
once,TRBJ2-7,TRBV19,TRBD2,CASGHPGTSGVSYEQYF,TGTGCCAGTGGACATCCCGGGACTAGCGGAGTTTCCTACGAGCAGTACTTC
.,TRBJ1-1,TRBV5-1,TRBD1,CASSLAGTGGTEAFF,TGCGCCAGCAGCTTGGCCGGGACAGGAGGAACTGAAGCTTTCTTT
.,TRBJ1-2,TRBV27,TRBD1,CASGPFWRRTGGSESYTF,TGTGCCAGCGGTCCATTTTGGAGACGTACAGGGGGGAGCGAAAGCTACACCTTC
.,TRBJ1-1,TRBV7-2,.,CASSLGAGMNTEAFF,TGTGCCAGCAGCTTAGGCGCGGGAATGAACACTGAAGCTTTCTTT
.,TRBJ2-2,TRBV10-1,TRBD1,CATKAGTANTGELFF,TGCGCCACCAAGGCTGGGACAGCGAACACCGGGGAGCTGTTTTTT
.,TRBJ1-5,TRBV3-1/TRBV3-2,.,CASSQGQSSPQHF,TGTGCCAGCAGCCAGGGCCAAAGCAGCCCCCAGCATTTT
.,TRBJ2-2,TRBV6-5,TRBD1,CASSYPRGRGTGELFF,TGTGCCAGCAGTTACCCCAGGGGGCGAGGGACCGGGGAGCTGTTTTTT
few,TRBJ1-2,TRBV6-5,TRBD1,CASRAPTGAGGYTF,TGTGCCAGCAGAGCTCCAACAGGGGCCGGTGGCTACACCTTC
.,TRBJ2-1,TRBV5-1,.,CASSFSAGEVDEQFF,TGCGCCAGCAGCTTTTCGGCAGGGGAAGTAGATGAGCAGTTCTTC
.,TRBJ1-4,TRBV6-1,.,CASSERGSTGEKLFF,TGTGCCAGCAGTGAGAGGGGGAGCACTGGTGAAAAACTGTTTTTT
.,TRBJ2-1,TRBV5-1,TRBD2,CASSWARTSGRGYEQFF,TGCGCCAGCAGCTGGGCAAGGACTAGCGGGAGAGGCTATGAGCAGTTCTTC
once,TRBJ2-5,TRBV3-1/TRBV3-2,.,CASSQSGLETQYF,TGTGCCAGCAGCCAATCGGGTTTAGAGACCCAGTACTTC
.,TRBJ1-5,TRBV6-5,.,CASKSGNQPQHF,TGTGCCAGCAAATCAGGGAATCAGCCCCAGCATTTT
.,TRBJ2-3,TRBV24-1,TRBD2,CATSDGTSIRTDTQYF,TGTGCCACCAGTGATGGGACTAGCATTCGCACAGATACGCAGTATTTT
.,TRBJ2-7,TRBV10-3,TRBD1,CAISERGQEREQYF,TGTGCCATCAGTGAGCGGGGACAGGAAAGGGAGCAGTACTTC
.,TRBJ1-6,TRBV4-3,.,CASSQEGPRQDAYNSPLHF,TGCGCCAGCAGCCAAGAAGGCCCCCGACAGGACGCCTATAATTCACCCCTCCACTTT
once,TRBJ2-1,TRBV5-1,TRBD1,CASSTGTGYNEQFF,TGCGCCAGCAGTACCGGGACAGGCTACAATGAGCAGTTCTTC
.,TRBJ2-1,TRBV6-1,TRBD2,CASSEASGVIDEQFF,TGTGCCAGCAGTGAGGCTAGCGGGGTTATCGATGAGCAGTTCTTC
.,TRBJ1-5,TRBV19,.,CASSIDNGGNQPQHF,TGTGCCAGTAGTATAGACAACGGAGGGAATCAGCCCCAGCATTTT
few,TRBJ1-6,TRBV19,.,CASTLGGVSPLHF,TGTGCCAGTACCTTGGGAGGGGTTTCACCCCTCCACTTT
.,TRBJ2-6,TRBV6-5,.,CASGAIAGANVLTF,TGTGCCAGCGGGGCGATCGCTGGGGCCAACGTCCTGACTTTC
.,TRBJ1-4,TRBV7-9,.,CASSPPGWSEKLFF,TGTGCCAGCAGCCCCCCGGGGTGGAGTGAAAAACTGTTTTTT
.,TRBJ2-7,TRBV5-1,TRBD2,CASSRGSGTPGEQYF,TGCGCCAGCAGCCGTGGAAGCGGGACCCCAGGGGAGCAGTACTTC
.,TRBJ2-5,TRBV6-1,TRBD2,CASSEALGGETQYF,TGTGCCAGCAGTGAAGCGCTGGGGGGGGAGACCCAGTACTTC
.,TRBJ1-4,TRBV19,TRBD1,CASSIIQGADEKLFF,TGTGCCAGTAGTATAATTCAGGGGGCGGATGAAAAACTGTTTTTT
.,TRBJ2-7,TRBV5-1,.,CASSLATGTLSYEQYF,TGCGCCAGCAGCTTGGCCACGGGAACCCTCTCCTACGAGCAGTACTTC
once,TRBJ1-1,TRBV3-1/TRBV3-2,.,CASSPTAGGTEAFF,TGTGCCAGCAGCCCGACGGCCGGGGGAACTGAAGCTTTCTTT
.,TRBJ2-5,TRBV18,TRBD1,CASSPYGTVLWETQYF,TGTGCCAGCTCACCGTACGGGACAGTGTTATGGGAGACCCAGTACTTC
.,TRBJ1-5,TRBV7-8,.,CASSKELNQPQHF,TGTGCCAGCAGTAAGGAGTTGAATCAGCCCCAGCATTTT